Shown below are 13 T cell receptor beta chains from a single sample sequenced in a study of T cells after yellow fever vaccination. A single record per CDR3 protein comes from TCRdb applying MiXCR to the 5' RACE reads. The data contain some 120,000 distinct CDR3 sequences, about 16% of them singletons. The sequenced sample was CD8+ T cells sorted from PBMCs, obtained 5 days after the yellow fever booster vaccination. These TCRs come from a young man who received the YFV17D yellow fever vaccine.

The chain links TRBV6-1 to TRBJ1-2, with TRBD1 as a possible D gene (6 bases). This CDR3 contains 15 residues. CDR1 is MNHNS and CDR2 is SASEGT in the germline V gene. Trimming shortened V by 5 bases and J by 0 bases, and 13 bases separated the two germline ends. The CDR3 spells CASSSRTASNYGYTF. In DNA form, the CDR3 reads TGTGCCAGCAGTTCACGGACAGCGTCTAACTATGGCTACACCTTC.

The chain has TRBV4-2 and TRBJ2-1; 12 nucleotides line up with TRBD2. The trim removed 2 bases at V and 12 bases at J, leaving 11 bases unmatched. This CDR3 comprises 16 residues. The germline V gene has CDR1 LGHNA and CDR2 YNFKEQ. The CDR3 is CASSQTASGGASGQFF. As DNA, the CDR3 is TGTGCCAGCAGCCAAACAGCTAGCGGGGGGGCCAGCGGGCAGTTCTTC.

This clonotype occurred a few times. The genes are TRBV3-1 and TRBJ2-7, with a weak D call TRBD1 (6 bases). V was trimmed by 4 bases and J by 2 bases, leaving 9 bases between them. The CDR3 has 13 amino acids. Germline V gene sequence: CDR1 LGHDT, CDR2 YNNKEL (reference sequence). As DNA, the CDR3 is TGTGCCAGCAGCCGGGACAACACCTACGAGCAGTACTTC. Its protein is CASSRDNTYEQYF.

This clonotype was detected only a few times. No conserved phenylalanine or tryptophan is present at the end of the CDR3, so a read error is the likely explanation. Because the CDR3's place on the DNA is in doubt, the DNA is left out and the CDR3 is given as listed by TCRdb. This chain connects TRBV4-1 to TRBJ2-3; the table's D call TRBD1 went unverified against the DNA. The CDR3 spans 12 amino acids, including both terminal residues. Germline loops: CDR1 MGHRA, CDR2 YSYEKL. CDR3 in amino acids: CASSQAGGAVIL.

The chain is built from TRBV4-3 and TRBJ2-5; TRBD1 matches at 9 bases. In germline, CDR1 is LGHNA, CDR2 YSLEER. The CDR3 length is 16 residues. Trimming at V came to 0 bases and at J to 3 bases, leaving 5 bases not matched to a gene. The chain's CDR3 is CASSQDRGQGKETQYF. The CDR3 nucleotides are TGCGCCAGCAGCCAAGATCGGGGACAGGGTAAAGAGACCCAGTACTTC.

The chain uses TRBV4-1 and TRBJ2-3; a possible D gene is TRBD2 (6 bases). Germline V gene sequence: CDR1 MGHRA, CDR2 YSYEKL. V was shortened by 0 bases and J by 3 bases, with 19 bases between the two germline ends. The CDR3 runs 18 residues. This CDR3 reads CASSQEERGSEETDTQYF. The CDR3 DNA is TGCGCCAGCAGCCAAGAGGAACGGGGGAGCGAGGAGACAGATACGCAGTATTTT.

This clonotype was seen a handful of times. The chain joins TRBV5-6 to TRBJ2-1; 12 bases align to TRBD1. This CDR3 has 16 residues. Trimming cost V 0 bases and J 9 bases; bases outside gene matches: 7. The germline CDR1 and CDR2 sequences are SGHDT and YYEEEE. DNA of the CDR3: TGTGCCAGCAGCTTGGTCCCGGGACAGGGGGCGGGTGAGCAGTTCTTC. It is translated as CASSLVPGQGAGEQFF.

The sample holds a few counts of this clonotype. J is TRBJ2-5 and V is TRBV20-1; possible D gene TRBD2, 7 bases. There are 15 residues in the CDR3. The V end lost 5 bases, the J end lost 5 bases, and 21 bases lay between the germline ends. CDR1 is DFQATT and CDR2 is SNEGSKA in the germline V gene (reference sequence). CDR3 sequence reads: CSAASGRGPRETQYF. The CDR3, as DNA: TGCAGTGCTGCGAGTGGGCGGGGGCCCCGGGAGACCCAGTACTTC.

The chain recombines TRBV6-2 or TRBV6-3 with TRBJ2-1, with 8 bases identical to TRBD2. The length of the CDR3 is 16 residues. Germline CDR1 reads MNHEY; CDR2 reads SVGEGT. J was trimmed by 0 bases and V by 5 bases; bases with no gene match: 6. CDR3 nucleotide sequence: TGTGCCAGCAGTGGGAGCGGGGGCCGCTCCTACAATGAGCAGTTCTTC. This codes for CASSGSGGRSYNEQFF.

The table lists this clonotype with a few counts. The chain links TRBV14 to TRBJ2-5, with D tentatively TRBD1 (5 bases). CDR1 and CDR2 from the germline V gene are SGHDN and FVKESK. This CDR3 has 15 amino acids. V was shortened by 1 base and J by 4 bases, with 13 bases between the two germline ends. CDR3 DNA: TGTGCCAGCAGCCAAGTGGGGCAGGCCCTAGAGACCCAGTACTTC. The encoded protein is CASSQVGQALETQYF.

This clonotype was found a few times. The rearrangement uses TRBV6-5 and TRBJ1-2, with no clear D. The V and J ends lost 0 bases and 6 bases respectively, with 14 bases between them. The germline CDR1 and CDR2 sequences are MNHEY and SVGAGI. CDR3 size: 15 residues. The CDR3 DNA reads TGTGCCAGCAGTTACTCGCGATCCGGACTTAATGGCTACACCTTC. Translation: CASSYSRSGLNGYTF.

This clonotype was detected a few times. J is TRBJ2-3 and V is TRBV10-1; 9 bases match TRBD2. Trimming cost V 0 bases and J 1 base; bases outside gene matches: 2. The CDR3 is 16 residues long. Germline values: CDR1 WNHNN, CDR2 SYGVQD (reference sequence). For the CDR3, the DNA is TGCGCCAGCAGTGAGTCGCTAGCGGGGCGCACAGATACGCAGTATTTT. This codes for CASSESLAGRTDTQYF.

This rearrangement joins TRBV6-6 to TRBJ2-5; 7 positions match TRBD1. CDR1 and CDR2 (germline): MNHNY, SVGAGI (reference sequence). V dropped 6 bases and J dropped 5; count of bases not matched to a gene: 9. The CDR3 length is 14 residues. CDR3 residues: CASRRDSLPETQYF. The CDR3 nucleotides are TGTGCCAGCAGAAGGGACAGCCTCCCGGAGACCCAGTACTTC.